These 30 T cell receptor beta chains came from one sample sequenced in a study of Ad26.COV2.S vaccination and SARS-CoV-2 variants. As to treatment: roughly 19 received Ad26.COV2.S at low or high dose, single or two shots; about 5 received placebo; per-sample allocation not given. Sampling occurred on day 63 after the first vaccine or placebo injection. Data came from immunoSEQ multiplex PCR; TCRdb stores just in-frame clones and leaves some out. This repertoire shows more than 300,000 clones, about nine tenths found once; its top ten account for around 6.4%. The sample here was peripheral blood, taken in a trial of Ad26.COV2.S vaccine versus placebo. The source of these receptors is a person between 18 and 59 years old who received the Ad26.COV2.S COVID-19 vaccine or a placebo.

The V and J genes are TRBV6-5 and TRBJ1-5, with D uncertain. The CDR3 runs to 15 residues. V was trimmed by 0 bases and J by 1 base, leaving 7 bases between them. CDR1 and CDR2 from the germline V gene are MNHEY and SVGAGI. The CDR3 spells CASSYSYESNQPQHF. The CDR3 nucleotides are TGTGCCAGCAGTTACTCGTACGAAAGCAATCAGCCCCAGCATTTT.

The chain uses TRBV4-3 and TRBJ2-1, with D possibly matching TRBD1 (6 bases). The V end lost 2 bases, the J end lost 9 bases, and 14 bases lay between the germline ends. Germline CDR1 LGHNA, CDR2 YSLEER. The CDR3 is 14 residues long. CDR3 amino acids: CASSQNNRVGEQFF. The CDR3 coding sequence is TGCGCCAGCAGCCAAAACAACAGGGTTGGTGAGCAGTTCTTC.

CDR3 in DNA: TGTGCTAGTGGTTTGGTCCCCGGAAACGGACCGCCCGCTTTGGACAATGAGCAGTTCTTC. Translation: CASGLVPGNGPPALDNEQFF. The chain recombines TRBV12-5 with TRBJ2-1; D uncertain. Germline V CDR1 and CDR2: LGHNT, FRNRAP. Trimming stripped 0 bases from V and 5 bases from J, with 26 bases between. The CDR3 spans 20 residues. Variable domain in full (rest from reference TRBV12-5 and TRBJ2-1): DARVTQTPRHKVTEMGQEVTMRCQPILGHNTVFWYRQTMMQGLELLAYFRNRAPLDDSGMPKDRFSAEMPDATLATLKIQPSEPRDSAVYFCASGLVPGNGPPALDNEQFFGPGTRLTVL.

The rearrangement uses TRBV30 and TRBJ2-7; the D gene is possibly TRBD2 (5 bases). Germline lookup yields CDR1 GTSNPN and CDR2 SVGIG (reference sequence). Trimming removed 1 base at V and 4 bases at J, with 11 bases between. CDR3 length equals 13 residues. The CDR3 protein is CAWSGGFIYEQYF. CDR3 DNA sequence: TGTGCCTGGAGTGGAGGGTTCATATACGAGCAGTACTTC.

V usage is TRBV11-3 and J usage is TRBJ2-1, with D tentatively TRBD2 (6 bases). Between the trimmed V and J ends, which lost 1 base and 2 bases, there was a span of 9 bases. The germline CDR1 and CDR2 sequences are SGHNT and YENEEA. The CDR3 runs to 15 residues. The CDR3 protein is CASSLGLAPYNEQFF. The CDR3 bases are TGTGCCAGCAGCTTAGGGCTAGCGCCCTACAATGAGCAGTTCTTC.

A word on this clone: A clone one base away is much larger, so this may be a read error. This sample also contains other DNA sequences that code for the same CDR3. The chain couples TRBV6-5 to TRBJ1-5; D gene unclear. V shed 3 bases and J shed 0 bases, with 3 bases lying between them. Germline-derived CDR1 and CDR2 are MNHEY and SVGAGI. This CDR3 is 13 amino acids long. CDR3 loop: CASSYGSNQPQHF. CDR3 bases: TGTGCCAGCAGTTATGGTAGCAATCAGCCCCAGCATTTT.

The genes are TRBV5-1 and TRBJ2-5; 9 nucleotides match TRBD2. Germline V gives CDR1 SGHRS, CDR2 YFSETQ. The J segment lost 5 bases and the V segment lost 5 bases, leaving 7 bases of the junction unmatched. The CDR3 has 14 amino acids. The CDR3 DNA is TGCGCCAGCAGTTCCGGGACTAGCAGGGAGACCCAGTACTTC. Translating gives CASSSGTSRETQYF.

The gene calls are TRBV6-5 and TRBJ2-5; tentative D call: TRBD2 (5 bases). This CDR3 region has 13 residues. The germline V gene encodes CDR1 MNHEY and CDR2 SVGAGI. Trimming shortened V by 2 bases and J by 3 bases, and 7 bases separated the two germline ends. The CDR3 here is CASSYREKETQYF. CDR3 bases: TGTGCCAGCAGTTACAGGGAGAAAGAGACCCAGTACTTC.

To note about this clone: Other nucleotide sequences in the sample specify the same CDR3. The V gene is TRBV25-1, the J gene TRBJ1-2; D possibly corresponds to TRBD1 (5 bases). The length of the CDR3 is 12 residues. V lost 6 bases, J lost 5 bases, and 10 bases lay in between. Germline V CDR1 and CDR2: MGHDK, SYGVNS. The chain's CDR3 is CASSGGSYGYTF. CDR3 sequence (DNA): TGTGCCAGCAGCGGGGGGTCTTATGGCTACACCTTC.

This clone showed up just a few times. CDR3 DNA: TGCGCCAGCAGCCAAGAAGGGAGACAGGGGGCTAGCAATCAGCCCCAGCATTTT. This translates into CASSQEGRQGASNQPQHF. This chain connects TRBV4-1 to TRBJ1-5; 10 nucleotides match TRBD1. This CDR3 spans 18 amino acids. V lost 0 bases and J lost 0; bases outside the gene matches: 5. Germline CDR1 is MGHRA and CDR2 is YSYEKL.

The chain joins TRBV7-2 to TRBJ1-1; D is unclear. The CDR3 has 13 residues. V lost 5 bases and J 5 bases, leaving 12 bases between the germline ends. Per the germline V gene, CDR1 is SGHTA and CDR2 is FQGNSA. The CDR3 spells CASSPRRLTEAFF. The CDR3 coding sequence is TGTGCCAGCAGCCCCCGCCGGTTGACTGAAGCTTTCTTT.

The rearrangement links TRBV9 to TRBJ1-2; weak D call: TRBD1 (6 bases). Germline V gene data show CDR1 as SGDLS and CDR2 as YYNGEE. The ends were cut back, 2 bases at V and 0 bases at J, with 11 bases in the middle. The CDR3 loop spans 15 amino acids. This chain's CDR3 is CASSVWTAPNYGYTF. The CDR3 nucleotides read TGTGCCAGCAGCGTGTGGACAGCTCCTAACTATGGCTACACCTTC.

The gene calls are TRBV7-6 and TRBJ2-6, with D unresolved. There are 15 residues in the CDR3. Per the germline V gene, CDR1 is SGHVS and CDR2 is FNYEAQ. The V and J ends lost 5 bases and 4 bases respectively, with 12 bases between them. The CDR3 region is CASSQTLPGANVLTF. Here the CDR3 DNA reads TGTGCCAGCAGCCAGACTTTGCCCGGGGCCAACGTCCTGACTTTC.

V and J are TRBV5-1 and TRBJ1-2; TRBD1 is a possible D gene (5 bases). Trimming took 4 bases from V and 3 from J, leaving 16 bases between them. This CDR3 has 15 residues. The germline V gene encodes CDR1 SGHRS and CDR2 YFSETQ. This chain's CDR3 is CASSPLLGGYYGYTF. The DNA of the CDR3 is TGCGCCAGCAGCCCCCTCCTTGGGGGGTACTATGGCTACACCTTC.

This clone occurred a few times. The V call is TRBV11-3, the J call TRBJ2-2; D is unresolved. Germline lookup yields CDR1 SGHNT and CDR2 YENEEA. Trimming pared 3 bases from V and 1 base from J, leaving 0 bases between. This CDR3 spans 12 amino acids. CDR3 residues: CASSLNTGELFF. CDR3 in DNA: TGTGCCAGCAGCTTGAACACCGGGGAGCTGTTTTTT.

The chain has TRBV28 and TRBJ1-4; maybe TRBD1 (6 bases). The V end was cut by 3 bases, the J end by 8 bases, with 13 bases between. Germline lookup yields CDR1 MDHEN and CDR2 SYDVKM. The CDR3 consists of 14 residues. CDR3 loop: CASSFRTADEKLFF. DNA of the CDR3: TGTGCCAGCAGTTTTCGGACAGCCGACGAAAAACTGTTTTTT.

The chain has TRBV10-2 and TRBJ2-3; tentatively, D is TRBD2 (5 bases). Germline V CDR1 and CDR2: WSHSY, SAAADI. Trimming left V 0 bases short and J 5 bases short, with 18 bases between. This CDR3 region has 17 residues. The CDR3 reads CASSESRTDRGRDTQYF. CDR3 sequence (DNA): TGCGCCAGCAGTGAGTCGCGTACGGACCGAGGGAGAGATACGCAGTATTTT.

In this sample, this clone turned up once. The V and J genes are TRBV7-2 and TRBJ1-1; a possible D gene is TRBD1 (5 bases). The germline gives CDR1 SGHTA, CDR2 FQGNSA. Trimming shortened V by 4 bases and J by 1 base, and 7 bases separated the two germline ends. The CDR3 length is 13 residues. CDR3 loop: CASSYGQNTEAFF. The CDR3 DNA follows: TGTGCCAGCAGCTACGGACAGAACACTGAAGCTTTCTTT.

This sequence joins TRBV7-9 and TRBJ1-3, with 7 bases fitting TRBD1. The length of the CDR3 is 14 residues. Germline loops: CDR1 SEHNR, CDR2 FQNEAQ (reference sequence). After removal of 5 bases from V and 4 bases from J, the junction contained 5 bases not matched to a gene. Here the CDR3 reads CASSDQTGGNTIYF. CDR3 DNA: TGTGCCAGCAGCGACCAGACAGGGGGAAACACCATATATTTT.

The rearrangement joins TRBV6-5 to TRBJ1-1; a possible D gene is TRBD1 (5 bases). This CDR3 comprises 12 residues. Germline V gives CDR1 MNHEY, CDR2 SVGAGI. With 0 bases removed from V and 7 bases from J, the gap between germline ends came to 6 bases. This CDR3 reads CASSYSGGEAFF. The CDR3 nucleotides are TGTGCCAGCAGTTACTCGGGGGGTGAAGCTTTCTTT.

CDR3 sequence reads: CASSQVRRAEAFF. CDR3 DNA: TGTGCCAGCAGCCAAGTTAGACGAGCTGAAGCTTTCTTT. The V call is TRBV14, the J call TRBJ1-1; no definite D call. Germline V lookup: CDR1 SGHDN, CDR2 FVKESK. V was shortened by 1 base and J by 6 bases, with 9 bases between the two germline ends. The CDR3 extends over 13 amino acids.

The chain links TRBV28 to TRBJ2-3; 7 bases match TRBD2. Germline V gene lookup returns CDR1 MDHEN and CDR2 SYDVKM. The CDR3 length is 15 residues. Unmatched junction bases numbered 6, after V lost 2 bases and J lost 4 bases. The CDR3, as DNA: TGTGCCAGCAGTTTAGCCCGGGCGGGAGCAGATACGCAGTATTTT. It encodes CASSLARAGADTQYF.

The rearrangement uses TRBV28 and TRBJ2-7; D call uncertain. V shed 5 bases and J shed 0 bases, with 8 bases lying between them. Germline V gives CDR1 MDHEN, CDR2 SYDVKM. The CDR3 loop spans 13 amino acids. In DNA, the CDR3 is TGTGCCAGCAGTAAAAGTCTCTCCTACGAGCAGTACTTC. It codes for CASSKSLSYEQYF.

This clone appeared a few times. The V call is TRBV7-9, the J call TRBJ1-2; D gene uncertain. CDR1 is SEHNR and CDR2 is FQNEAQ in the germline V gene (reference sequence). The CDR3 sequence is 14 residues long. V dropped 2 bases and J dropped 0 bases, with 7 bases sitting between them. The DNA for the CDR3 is TGTGCCAGCAGCTTAACAGAAGCTAACTATGGCTACACCTTC. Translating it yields CASSLTEANYGYTF. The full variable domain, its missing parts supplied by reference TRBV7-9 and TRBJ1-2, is DTGVSQNPRHKITKRGQNVTFRCDPISEHNRLYWYRQTLGQGPEFLTYFQNEAQLEKSRLLSDRFSAERPKGSFSTLEIQRTEQGDSAMYLCASSLTEANYGYTFGSGTRLTVV.

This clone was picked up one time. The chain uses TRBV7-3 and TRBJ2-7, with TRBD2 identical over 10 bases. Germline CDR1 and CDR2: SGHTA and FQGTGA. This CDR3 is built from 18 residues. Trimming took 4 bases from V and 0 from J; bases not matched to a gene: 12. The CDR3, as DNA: TGTGCCAGCAGCTCCCTGCCCCCTAGCGGGAGAACCTCCTACGAGCAGTACTTC. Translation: CASSSLPPSGRTSYEQYF.

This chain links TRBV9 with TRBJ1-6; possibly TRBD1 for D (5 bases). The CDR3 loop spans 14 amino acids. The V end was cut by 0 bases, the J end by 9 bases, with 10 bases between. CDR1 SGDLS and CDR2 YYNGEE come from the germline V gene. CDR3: CASSVAGLPSPLHF. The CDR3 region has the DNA TGTGCCAGCAGCGTAGCAGGGCTACCTTCACCCCTCCACTTT.

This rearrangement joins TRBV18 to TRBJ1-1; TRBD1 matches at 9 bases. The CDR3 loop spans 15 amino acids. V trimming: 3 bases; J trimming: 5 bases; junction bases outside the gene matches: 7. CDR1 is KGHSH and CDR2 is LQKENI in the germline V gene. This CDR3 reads CASSPAGTGNTEAFF. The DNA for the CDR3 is TGTGCCAGCTCACCCGCCGGGACAGGGAATACTGAAGCTTTCTTT.

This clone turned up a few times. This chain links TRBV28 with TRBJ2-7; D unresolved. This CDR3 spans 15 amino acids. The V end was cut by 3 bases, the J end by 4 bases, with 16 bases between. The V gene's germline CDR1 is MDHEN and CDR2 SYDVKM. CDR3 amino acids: CASSFQPRGNYEQYF. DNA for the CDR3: TGTGCCAGCAGTTTCCAGCCTCGCGGAAATTACGAGCAGTACTTC.

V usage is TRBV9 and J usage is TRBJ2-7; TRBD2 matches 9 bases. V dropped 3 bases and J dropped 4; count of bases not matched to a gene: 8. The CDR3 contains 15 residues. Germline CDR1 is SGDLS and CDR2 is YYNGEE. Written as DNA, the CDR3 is TGTGCCAGCAGCGCCTCTGGGGGACTAGCATACGAGCAGTACTTC. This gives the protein CASSASGGLAYEQYF.

Here the CDR3 reads CASSTGRRGTQYF. CDR3 sequence (DNA): TGCGCCAGCAGCACGGGAAGGCGAGGTACGCAGTATTTT. The genes are TRBV4-1 and TRBJ2-3, with D perhaps TRBD2 (5 bases). Per germline, CDR1 MGHRA and CDR2 YSYEKL. V was shortened by 5 bases and J by 8 bases, with 14 bases between the two germline ends. CDR3 length: 13 amino acids.